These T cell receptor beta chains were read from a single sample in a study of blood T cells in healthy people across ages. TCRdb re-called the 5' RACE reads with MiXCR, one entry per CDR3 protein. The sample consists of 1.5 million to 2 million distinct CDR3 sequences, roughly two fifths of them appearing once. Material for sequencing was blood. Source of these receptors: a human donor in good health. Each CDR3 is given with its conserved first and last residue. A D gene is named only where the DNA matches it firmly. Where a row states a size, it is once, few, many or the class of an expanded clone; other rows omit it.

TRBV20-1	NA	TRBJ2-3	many	CSASTGDGTDTQYF	TGCAGTGCTAGTACGGGGGACGGCACAGATACGCAGTATTTT
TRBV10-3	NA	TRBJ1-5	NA	CAISDYWRASNQPPHF	TGTGCCATCAGTGATTATTGGAGGGCGAGCAATCAGCCCCCGCATTTT
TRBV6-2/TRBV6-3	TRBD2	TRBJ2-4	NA	CASSLAGAYYNEQYF	TGTGCCAGCAGCTTAGCGGGGGCCTATTACAATGAGCAGTACTTC
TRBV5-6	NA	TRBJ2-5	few	CASSLAWHSGETQYF	TGTGCCAGCAGCTTGGCGTGGCATAGCGGAGAGACCCAGTACTTC
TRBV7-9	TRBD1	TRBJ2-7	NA	CASSVAGGQYF	TGTGCCAGCAGCGTAGCAGGGGGACAGTACTTC
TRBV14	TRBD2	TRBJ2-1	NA	CASSHQRGNNEQFF	TGTGCCAGCAGCCACCAGCGGGGGAACAATGAGCAGTTCTTC
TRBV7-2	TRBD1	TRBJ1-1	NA	CASSLKGTGARGTEAFF	TGTGCCAGCAGCTTAAAGGGGACAGGGGCGAGGGGGACTGAAGCTTTCTTT
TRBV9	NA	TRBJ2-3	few	CASSVDSRTDTQYF	TGTGCCAGCAGCGTCGACAGTCGCACAGATACGCAGTATTTT
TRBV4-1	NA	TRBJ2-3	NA	CASSQIIDRKQSTDTQYF	TGCGCCAGCAGCCAAATTATCGACAGAAAACAAAGCACAGATACGCAGTATTTT
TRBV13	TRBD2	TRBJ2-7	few	CASRLSGGGSYEQYF	TGTGCCAGCAGACTTAGCGGGGGCGGTTCCTACGAGCAGTACTTC
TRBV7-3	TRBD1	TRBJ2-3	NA	CASSLTGTGGSDTQYF	TGTGCCAGCAGCTTGACTGGGACAGGGGGTTCAGATACGCAGTATTTT
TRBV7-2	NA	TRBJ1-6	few	CASSSGDALRNSPLHF	TGTGCCAGCAGCTCAGGAGACGCATTGAGGAATTCACCCCTCCACTTT
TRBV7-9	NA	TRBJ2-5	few	CASSLARKEETQYF	TGTGCCAGCAGCTTAGCGCGGAAAGAAGAGACCCAGTACTTC
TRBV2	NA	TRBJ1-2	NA	CASPKQNYGYTF	TGTGCCAGCCCGAAACAGAACTATGGCTACACCTTC
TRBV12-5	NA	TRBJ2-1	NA	CASGLKGGAYNEQFF	TGTGCTAGTGGTTTGAAGGGGGGGGCCTACAATGAGCAGTTCTTC
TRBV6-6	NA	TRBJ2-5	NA	CASSYEGDFQETQYF	TGTGCCAGCAGTTACGAGGGGGATTTCCAAGAGACCCAGTACTTC
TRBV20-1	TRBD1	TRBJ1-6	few	CSARGQGRGSPLHF	TGCAGTGCTAGAGGACAGGGCCGAGGATCACCCCTCCACTTT
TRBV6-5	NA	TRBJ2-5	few	CASSYWGTQQETQYF	TGTGCCAGCAGTTACTGGGGGACACAGCAAGAGACCCAGTACTTC
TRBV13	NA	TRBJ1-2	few	CASSFRTRGHTF	TGTGCCAGCAGCTTCAGGACACGGGGCCACACCTTC
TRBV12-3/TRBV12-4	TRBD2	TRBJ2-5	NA	CASSPGPGTSGGLQETQYF	TGTGCCAGCAGTCCGGGTCCCGGGACTAGCGGGGGCCTCCAAGAGACCCAGTACTTC
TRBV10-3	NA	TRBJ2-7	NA	CASWNERSYEQYF	TGTGCCAGTTGGAATGAAAGATCCTACGAGCAGTACTTC
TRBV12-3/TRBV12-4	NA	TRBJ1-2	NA	CASSSSSGTFYGYTF	TGTGCCAGCAGTTCCTCCTCCGGGACATTTTATGGCTACACCTTC
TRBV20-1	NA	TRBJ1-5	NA	CSARGPLLGQPQHF	TGCAGTGCTAGAGGCCCGTTGCTCGGCCAGCCCCAGCATTTT
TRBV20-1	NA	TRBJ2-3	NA	CSARDPWAGRSTDTQYF	TGCAGTGCTAGAGATCCTTGGGCGGGGCGGAGCACAGATACGCAGTATTTT
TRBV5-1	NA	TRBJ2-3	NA	CASSGGTPTQYF	TGCGCCAGCAGCGGCGGGACTCCTACGCAGTATTTT
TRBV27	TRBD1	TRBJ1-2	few	CASSPTLGTGGYGYTF	TGTGCCAGCAGCCCAACCTTGGGGACAGGGGGCTATGGCTACACCTTC
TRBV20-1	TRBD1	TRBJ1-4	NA	CSASWDRGSTNEKLFF	TGCAGTGCTAGTTGGGACAGGGGATCAACTAATGAAAAACTGTTTTTT
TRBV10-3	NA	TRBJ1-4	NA	CAITDNNEKLFF	TGTGCCATCACGGACAATAATGAAAAACTGTTTTTT
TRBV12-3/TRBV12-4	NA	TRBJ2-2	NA	CASSQTPGRNTGELFF	TGTGCCAGCAGCCAAACGCCGGGACGCAACACCGGGGAGCTGTTTTTT
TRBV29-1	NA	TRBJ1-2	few	CSVVSSLNYGYTF	TGCAGCGTTGTTTCCAGTCTTAACTATGGCTACACCTTC
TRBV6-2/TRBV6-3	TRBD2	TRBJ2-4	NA	CASRTSEAKNIQYF	TGTGCCAGCAGAACTAGCGAAGCCAAAAACATTCAGTACTTC
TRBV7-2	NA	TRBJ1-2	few	CASSQTSSYGYTF	TGTGCCAGCAGCCAGACATCCAGCTATGGCTACACCTTC
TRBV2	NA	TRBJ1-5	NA	CASMGFGNQPQHF	TGTGCCAGCATGGGGTTTGGCAATCAGCCCCAGCATTTT
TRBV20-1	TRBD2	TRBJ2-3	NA	CSATSGGTSTDTQYF	TGCAGCGCGACAAGCGGGGGTACTAGCACAGATACGCAGTATTTT
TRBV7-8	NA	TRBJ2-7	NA	CASSILTQASYEQYF	TGTGCCAGCAGCATACTCACACAGGCTTCCTACGAGCAGTACTTC
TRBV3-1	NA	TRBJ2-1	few	CASSQDRDARSEQFF	TGTGCCAGCAGCCAAGATCGGGACGCCCGATCTGAGCAGTTCTTC
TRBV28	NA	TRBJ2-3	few	CASSSFAPDSKLSTDTQYF	TGTGCCAGCAGTTCCTTTGCCCCGGACTCTAAGCTTAGCACAGATACGCAGTATTTT
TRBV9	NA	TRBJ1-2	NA	CASSVEEGTGQGYTF	TGTGCCAGCAGCGTCGAAGAAGGCACAGGGCAAGGCTACACCTTC
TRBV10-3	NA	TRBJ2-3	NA	CAISEPSTAHDADTQYF	TGTGCCATCAGTGAACCCTCCACGGCTCACGACGCAGATACGCAGTATTTT
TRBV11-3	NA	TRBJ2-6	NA	CASSLGDSSNVLTF	TGTGCCAGCAGCTTAGGGGACTCGTCCAACGTCCTGACTTTC
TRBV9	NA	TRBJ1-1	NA	CASSVAERLNTEAFF	TGTGCCAGCAGCGTAGCCGAACGGCTGAACACTGAAGCTTTCTTT
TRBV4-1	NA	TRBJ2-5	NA	CASSQERTQETQYF	TGCGCCAGCAGCCAAGAAAGGACGCAAGAGACCCAGTACTTC
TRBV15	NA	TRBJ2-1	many	CATSGQDGGYNEQFF	TGTGCCACCAGCGGACAAGACGGAGGGTACAATGAGCAGTTCTTC
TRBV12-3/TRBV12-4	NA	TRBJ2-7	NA	CASSLAGGHPEQYF	TGTGCCAGCAGTTTAGCGGGGGGGCATCCCGAGCAGTACTTC
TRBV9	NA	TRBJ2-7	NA	CASSVGSDITYEQYF	TGTGCCAGCAGCGTAGGTTCGGACATAACCTACGAGCAGTACTTC
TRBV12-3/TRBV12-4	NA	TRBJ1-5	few	CASSSLPLGGRGDQPQHF	TGTGCCAGCAGTTCCCTACCGTTGGGGGGGAGAGGGGATCAGCCCCAGCATTTT
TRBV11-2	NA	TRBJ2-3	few	CASSLRGSRADTQYF	TGTGCCAGCAGCTTAAGAGGGAGTAGGGCAGATACGCAGTATTTT
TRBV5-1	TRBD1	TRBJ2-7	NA	CASSRSPGQGTLEQYF	TGCGCCAGCAGCCGTTCGCCGGGACAGGGGACCCTAGAGCAGTACTTC
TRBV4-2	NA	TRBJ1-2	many	CASSQVAASYGYTF	TGTGCCAGCAGCCAAGTGGCGGCGTCATATGGCTACACCTTC
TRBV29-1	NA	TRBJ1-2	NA	CSVFLLAGPTGTRNYGYTF	TGCAGCGTTTTTTTGTTGGCAGGGCCCACAGGGACCCGTAACTATGGCTACACCTTC
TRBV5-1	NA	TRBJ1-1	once	CASSLELAGWINTEAFF	TGCGCCAGCAGCTTGGAATTGGCTGGCTGGATCAACACTGAAGCTTTCTTT
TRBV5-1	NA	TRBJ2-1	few	CASSWGGARSSYNEQFF	TGCGCCAGCAGCTGGGGGGGGGCCAGGAGCTCCTACAATGAGCAGTTCTTC
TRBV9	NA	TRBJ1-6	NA	CASSETEGLLHF	TGTGCCAGCAGCGAGACAGAGGGGTTACTCCACTTT